This T cell receptor (beta chain) is drawn from a study of blood T cell repertoires in COVID-19. Study-wide background: Acute-phase and convalescent COVID-19 samples originated in the United States, Italy and Spain. The cDNA or gDNA used as material had been derived from T cells, B-cell-depleted T cells, or PBMCs.

Looked up from germline, CDR1 is MNHNY and CDR2 is SVGAGI (reference sequence). The CDR3 contains 16 residues. V was clipped by 4 bases and J by 6 bases, with 18 bases between them. In the authors' workflow: Counts of nucleated cells, estimated from reference gene primer amplification, were obtained. TCRdb's table, derived via immunoSEQ multiplex PCR, lists solely in-frame clones and lacks some. V, J and clone size are those of that table, while D and trimming were read from the DNA. This table has 130,000 to 150,000 clones, almost 90% appearing once. The chain links TRBV6-6 to TRBJ1-4; perhaps TRBD1 as D (6 bases). The source material was peripheral blood. The sequence was obtained from a human donor in a cohort sampled during active COVID-19. In DNA form, the CDR3 reads TGTGCCAGCAGTTCCTTCCGGGGACACGGGCATGAAAAACTGTTTTTT. Protein sequence: CASSSFRGHGHEKLFF.